The 17 T cell receptor beta chains below were found in one sample sequenced in a study of cytomegalovirus exposure and HLA in healthy donors. PCR primers comprised 60 Vbeta and 13 Jbeta primers. This table comes from immunoSEQ multiplex PCR, and its TCRdb copy is limited to in-frame clones, with some not included. The data contain roughly 260,000 clones, just under 85% of them singletons. Sequenced sample: PBMCs. These receptors all come from a woman aged 40 to 49 in good health and CMV-seropositive.

This clone appeared once. The rearrangement uses TRBV4-3 and TRBJ1-6; 9 bases line up with TRBD1. V lost 0 bases to trimming and J lost 2 bases; unmatched junction nucleotides: 5. The CDR3 has 18 residues. Germline CDR1 is LGHNA and CDR2 is YSLEER. CDR3 loop: CASSQDWDRVTYNSPLHF. DNA of the CDR3: TGCGCCAGCAGCCAAGATTGGGACAGGGTAACCTATAATTCACCCCTCCACTTT.

The rearrangement joins TRBV30 to TRBJ1-2; 9 nucleotides line up with TRBD1. From germline, CDR1 is GTSNPN and CDR2 SVGIG (reference sequence). Trimming cost V 3 bases and J 5 bases; bases outside gene matches: 4. The CDR3 has 13 amino acids. CDR3 coding DNA: TGTGCCTGGAGCCGGGACAGGGTTTATGGCTACACCTTC. This gives the protein CAWSRDRVYGYTF.

The chain employs TRBV28 and TRBJ1-3; possibly TRBD1 for D (6 bases). The CDR3 loop spans 16 amino acids. With 7 bases removed from V and 0 bases from J, the gap between germline ends came to 16 bases. CDR1 MDHEN and CDR2 SYDVKM come from the germline V gene. The CDR3 here is CASTRDIPSSGNTIYF. The CDR3 nucleotides are TGTGCCAGCACCAGGGACATTCCGAGCTCTGGAAACACCATATATTTT.

The rearrangement joins TRBV10-3 to TRBJ1-1; perhaps TRBD1 as D (6 bases). This CDR3 has 14 residues. V lost 5 bases, J lost 1 base, and 11 bases lay in between. In germline, CDR1 is ENHRY, CDR2 SYGVKD. CDR3 amino acids: CAISRGGANTEAFF. CDR3 bases: TGTGCCATCAGTAGGGGGGGTGCGAACACTGAAGCTTTCTTT.

The chain combines TRBV6-4 with TRBJ2-7; 10 positions match TRBD2. The germline gives CDR1 MRHNA, CDR2 SNTAGT. Germline trimming cut 0 bases from V and 2 bases from J; bases unmatched to any gene: 4. CDR3 size: 16 residues. The chain's CDR3 is CASSDSGLALTYEQYF. Here the CDR3 DNA reads TGTGCCAGCAGTGACTCGGGACTAGCGCTAACCTACGAGCAGTACTTC.

The V call is TRBV4-1, the J call TRBJ2-1; TRBD1 agrees at 12 bases. Germline CDR1 is MGHRA and CDR2 is YSYEKL. This CDR3 contains 14 residues. With V trimmed by 8 bases and J by 7 bases, 6 bases remained unmatched. The CDR3 bases are TGCGCCAGCGGGACAGGGGGCCGCGGGAATGAGCAGTTCTTC. It is translated as CASGTGGRGNEQFF.

The chain is built from TRBV2 and TRBJ2-1; 9 bases align to TRBD1. The junction had 9 bases not matched to a gene; V was cut back by 4 bases and J by 8 bases. CDR1 and CDR2 from the germline V gene are SNHLY and FYNNEI. This CDR3 region has 15 residues. The CDR3 region has the DNA TGTGCCAGCAGTGGCGACAGGGGGTCCTATTATGAGCAGTTCTTC. The encoded protein is CASSGDRGSYYEQFF.

The gene calls are TRBV18 and TRBJ2-1, with D tentatively TRBD2 (5 bases). Germline CDR1 and CDR2: KGHSH and LQKENI. The CDR3 totals 14 residues. Trimming removed 0 bases from V and 6 bases from J, with 9 bases in between. CDR3 loop: CASSPPSRGNEQFF. DNA for the CDR3: TGTGCCAGCTCACCACCTAGCCGGGGCAATGAGCAGTTCTTC.

This sequence joins TRBV5-1 and TRBJ1-6; D gene ambiguous. The V end lost 3 bases, the J end lost 7 bases, and 5 bases lay between the germline ends. The CDR3 extends over 12 amino acids. CDR1 and CDR2 (germline): SGHRS, YFSETQ. The CDR3: CASSYINSPLHF. The CDR3 DNA is TGCGCCAGCAGCTACATAAATTCACCCCTCCACTTT.

This rearrangement joins TRBV4-3 to TRBJ1-4, with D possibly matching TRBD1 (5 bases). The germline V and J ends were trimmed by 0 bases and 4 bases, with 15 bases remaining between them. In germline, CDR1 is LGHNA, CDR2 YSLEER. There are 17 residues in the CDR3. The chain's CDR3 is CASSQDNAMGRNEKLFF. The CDR3 DNA reads as TGCGCCAGCAGCCAAGATAATGCGATGGGGCGTAATGAAAAACTGTTTTTT.

Comments on this clone: The identical CDR3 is also encoded by other nucleotide sequences in the sample. V gene TRBV28 combines with J gene TRBJ2-7; D call uncertain. Trimming left V 3 bases short and J 3 bases short, with 6 bases between. Germline CDR1 MDHEN, CDR2 SYDVKM. The CDR3 is 12 residues long. The CDR3 DNA sequence: TGTGCCAGCAGTTTGGCAGGCTACGAGCAGTACTTC. Its protein product is CASSLAGYEQYF.

The gene calls are TRBV28 and TRBJ1-6; weak D call: TRBD1 (5 bases). V was trimmed by 3 bases and J by 5 bases, leaving 8 bases between them. Germline V lookup: CDR1 MDHEN, CDR2 SYDVKM. This CDR3 contains 14 residues. The CDR3 loop reads CASSFRVDNSPLHF. CDR3 sequence (DNA): TGTGCCAGCAGTTTCAGGGTGGATAATTCACCCCTCCACTTT.

The V and J genes are TRBV7-9 and TRBJ2-1, with TRBD1 matching 7 bases. Germline loops: CDR1 SEHNR, CDR2 FQNEAQ (reference sequence). This CDR3 contains 15 residues. V shed 5 bases, J shed 4 bases, and the junction held 8 bases outside the gene matches. The CDR3 nucleotides are TGTGCCAGCAGCCCGGGACAGCTACTATACAATGAGCAGTTCTTC. Amino acid sequence: CASSPGQLLYNEQFF.

The V gene is TRBV19, the J gene TRBJ1-5; D ambiguous. The CDR3 is made up of 15 amino acids. V shed 7 bases and J shed 2 bases, with 15 bases lying between them. Germline V gene sequence: CDR1 LNHDA, CDR2 SQIVND (reference sequence). The DNA for the CDR3 is TGTGCCAGTACCGTTGGGTTGAGGGGCAATCAGCCCCAGCATTTT. Translated, it gives CASTVGLRGNQPQHF.

As regards this clone: At the DNA level, this CDR3 is encoded by other sequences in the same sample as well. The chain carries TRBV6-1 and TRBJ1-2; a weak D match, TRBD1 (6 bases). V was cut by 0 bases and J by 4 bases, with 9 bases left in between. The CDR3 is 14 amino acids. Germline V lookup: CDR1 MNHNS, CDR2 SASEGT. The CDR3 nucleotides are TGTGCCAGCAGTGAAGCCGGGACAAGCTATGGCTACACCTTC. It is translated as CASSEAGTSYGYTF.

DNA for the CDR3: TGTGCCAGCAGCGTAGTCTCAAGCGGAGATACGCAGTATTTT. This codes for CASSVVSSGDTQYF. The rearrangement links TRBV9 to TRBJ2-3; a weak D match, TRBD2 (5 bases). The CDR3 sequence is 14 residues long. CDR1 and CDR2 from the germline V gene are SGDLS and YYNGEE. V lost 0 bases and J 5 bases, leaving 10 bases between the germline ends.

This clone was counted once. The chain joins TRBV9 to TRBJ2-3, with TRBD1 matching 8 bases. The trim removed 3 bases at V and 3 bases at J, leaving 9 bases unmatched. Germline loops: CDR1 SGDLS, CDR2 YYNGEE. This CDR3 has 16 residues. CDR3 DNA sequence: TGTGCCAGCAGCGCGAGCAGGGGGCCTGGGACAGATACGCAGTATTTT. It is translated as CASSASRGPGTDTQYF.